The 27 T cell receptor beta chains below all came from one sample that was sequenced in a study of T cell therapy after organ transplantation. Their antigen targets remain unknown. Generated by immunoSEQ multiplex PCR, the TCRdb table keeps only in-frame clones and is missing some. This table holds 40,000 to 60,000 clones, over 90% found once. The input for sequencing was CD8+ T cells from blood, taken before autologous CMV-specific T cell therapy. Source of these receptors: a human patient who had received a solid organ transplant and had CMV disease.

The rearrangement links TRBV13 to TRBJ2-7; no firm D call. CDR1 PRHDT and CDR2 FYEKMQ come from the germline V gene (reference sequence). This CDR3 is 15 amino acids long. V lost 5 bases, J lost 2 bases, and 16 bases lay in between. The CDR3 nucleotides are TGTGCCAGCAGCCAACGGACGCGAATACCCTACGAGCAGTACTTC. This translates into CASSQRTRIPYEQYF.

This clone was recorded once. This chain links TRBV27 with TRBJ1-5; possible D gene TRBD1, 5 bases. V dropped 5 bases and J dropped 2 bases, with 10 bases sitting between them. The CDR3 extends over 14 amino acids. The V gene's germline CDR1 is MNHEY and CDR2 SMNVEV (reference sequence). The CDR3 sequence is CASSPREGNQPQHF. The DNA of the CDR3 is TGTGCCAGCAGTCCCAGGGAGGGCAATCAGCCCCAGCATTTT.

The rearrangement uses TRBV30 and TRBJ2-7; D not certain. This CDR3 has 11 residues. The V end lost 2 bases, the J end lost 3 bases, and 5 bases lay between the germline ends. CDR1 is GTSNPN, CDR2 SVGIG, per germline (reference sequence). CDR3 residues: CAWSMDYEQYF. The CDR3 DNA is TGTGCCTGGAGTATGGACTACGAGCAGTACTTC.

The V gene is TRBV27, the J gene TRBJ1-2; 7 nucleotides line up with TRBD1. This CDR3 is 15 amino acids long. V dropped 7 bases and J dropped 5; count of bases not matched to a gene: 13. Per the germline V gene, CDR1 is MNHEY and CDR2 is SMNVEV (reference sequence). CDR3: CASTRTPGQLYGYTF. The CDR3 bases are TGTGCCAGCACCCGAACCCCGGGACAGTTATATGGCTACACCTTC.

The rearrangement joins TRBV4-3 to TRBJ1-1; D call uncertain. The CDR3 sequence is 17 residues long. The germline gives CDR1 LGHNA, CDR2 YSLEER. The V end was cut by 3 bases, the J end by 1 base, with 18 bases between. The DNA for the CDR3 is TGCGCCAGCAGCCAGGTCGAGAATCGGGAACAGAACACTGAAGCTTTCTTT. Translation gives CASSQVENREQNTEAFF.

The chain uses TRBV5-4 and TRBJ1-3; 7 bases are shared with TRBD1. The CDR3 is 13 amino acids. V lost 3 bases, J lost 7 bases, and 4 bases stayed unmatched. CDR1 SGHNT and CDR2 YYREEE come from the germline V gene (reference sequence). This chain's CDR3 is CASSSTGMNTIYF. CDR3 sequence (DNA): TGTGCCAGCAGCTCGACAGGGATGAACACCATATATTTT.

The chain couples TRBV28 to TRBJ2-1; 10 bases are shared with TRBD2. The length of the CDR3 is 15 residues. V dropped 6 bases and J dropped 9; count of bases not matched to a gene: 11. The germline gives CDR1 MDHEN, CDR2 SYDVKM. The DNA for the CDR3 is TGTGCCAGCAGCCCTATGCTAGCGGGAGCGACTGAGCAGTTCTTC. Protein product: CASSPMLAGATEQFF.

Here the CDR3 reads CSAAGLEKLPADTQYF. The CDR3 region has the DNA TGCAGCGCTGCGGGACTGGAGAAACTCCCAGCAGATACGCAGTATTTT. The gene calls are TRBV29-1 and TRBJ2-3; D may be TRBD2 (6 bases). V lost 7 bases and J lost 4, with 24 bases in between. This CDR3 is 16 amino acids long. Germline V gene data show CDR1 as SQVTM and CDR2 as ANQGSEA.

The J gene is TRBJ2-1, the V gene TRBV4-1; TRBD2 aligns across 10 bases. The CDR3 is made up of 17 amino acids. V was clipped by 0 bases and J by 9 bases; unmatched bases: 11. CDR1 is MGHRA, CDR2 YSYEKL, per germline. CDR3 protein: CASSQEGSGLALSEQFF. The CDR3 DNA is TGCGCCAGCAGCCAAGAGGGGTCGGGACTAGCGCTATCTGAGCAGTTCTTC.

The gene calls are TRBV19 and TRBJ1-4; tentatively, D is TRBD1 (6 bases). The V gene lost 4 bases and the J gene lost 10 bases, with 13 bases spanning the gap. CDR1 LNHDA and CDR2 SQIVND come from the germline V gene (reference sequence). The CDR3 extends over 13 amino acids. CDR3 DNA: TGTGCCAGTAGTAGCCAGGGGAGCGGAAAACTGTTTTTT. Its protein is CASSSQGSGKLFF.

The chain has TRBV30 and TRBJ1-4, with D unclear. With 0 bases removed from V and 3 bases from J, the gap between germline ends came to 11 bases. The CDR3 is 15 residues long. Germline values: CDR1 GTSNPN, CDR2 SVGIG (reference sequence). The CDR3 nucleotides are TGTGCCTGGAGTGTACTCGGAGTGGCTAATGAAAAACTGTTTTTT. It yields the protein CAWSVLGVANEKLFF.

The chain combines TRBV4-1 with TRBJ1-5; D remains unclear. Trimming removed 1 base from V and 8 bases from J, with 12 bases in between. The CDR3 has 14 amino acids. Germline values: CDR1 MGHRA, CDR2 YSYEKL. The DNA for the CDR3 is TGCGCCAGCAGCCAAGTAGCCGGATCAAAGCCCCAGCATTTT. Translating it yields CASSQVAGSKPQHF.

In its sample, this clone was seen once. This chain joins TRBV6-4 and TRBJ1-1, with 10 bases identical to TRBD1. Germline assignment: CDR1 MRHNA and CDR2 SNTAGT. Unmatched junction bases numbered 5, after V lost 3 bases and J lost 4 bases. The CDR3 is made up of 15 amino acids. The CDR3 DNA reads TGTGCCAGCAGTGAGTGGGACAGGGGAGCCACTGAAGCTTTCTTT. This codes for CASSEWDRGATEAFF.

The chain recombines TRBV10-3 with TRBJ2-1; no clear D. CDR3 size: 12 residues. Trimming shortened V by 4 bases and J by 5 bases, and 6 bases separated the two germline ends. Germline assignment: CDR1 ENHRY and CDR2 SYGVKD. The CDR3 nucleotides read TGTGCCATCAGTGTTGGACACAATGAGCAGTTCTTC. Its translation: CAISVGHNEQFF.

CDR3 region: CAISEVGTGPNYGYTF. Here the CDR3 DNA reads TGTGCCATCAGTGAGGTCGGGACAGGCCCCAACTATGGCTACACCTTC. This rearrangement joins TRBV10-3 to TRBJ1-2; TRBD1 matches 8 bases. Germline V CDR1 and CDR2: ENHRY, SYGVKD. Losses at the gene ends were 2 bases for V and 2 bases for J; bases not matched to a gene: 7. The CDR3 is made up of 16 amino acids.

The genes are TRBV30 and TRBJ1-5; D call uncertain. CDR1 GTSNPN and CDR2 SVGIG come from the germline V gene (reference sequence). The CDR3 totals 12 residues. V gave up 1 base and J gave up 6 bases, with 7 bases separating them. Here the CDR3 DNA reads TGTGCCTGGAGTGGTGGGCTTCAGCCCCAGCATTTT. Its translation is CAWSGGLQPQHF.

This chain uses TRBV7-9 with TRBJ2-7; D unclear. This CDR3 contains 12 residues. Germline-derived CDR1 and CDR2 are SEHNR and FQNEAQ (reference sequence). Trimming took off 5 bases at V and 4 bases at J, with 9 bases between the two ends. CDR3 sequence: CASSLINYEQYF. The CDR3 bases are TGTGCCAGCAGCCTCATTAATTACGAGCAGTACTTC.

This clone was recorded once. In DNA, the CDR3 is TGTGCCATCAGTGGGATGATAGGACAGGGTTCTGGGGCCAACGTCCTGACTTTC. Protein product: CAISGMIGQGSGANVLTF. This chain links TRBV10-3 with TRBJ2-6; 8 bases are shared with TRBD1. The CDR3 loop spans 18 amino acids. V dropped 4 bases and J dropped 1; count of bases not matched to a gene: 9. Germline-derived CDR1 and CDR2 are ENHRY and SYGVKD.

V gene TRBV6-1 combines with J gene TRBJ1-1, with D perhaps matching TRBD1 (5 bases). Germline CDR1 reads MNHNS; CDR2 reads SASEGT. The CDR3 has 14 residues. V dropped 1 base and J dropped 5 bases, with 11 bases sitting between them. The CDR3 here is CASSEGWAGTEAFF. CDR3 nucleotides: TGTGCCAGCAGTGAAGGATGGGCAGGGACTGAAGCTTTCTTT.

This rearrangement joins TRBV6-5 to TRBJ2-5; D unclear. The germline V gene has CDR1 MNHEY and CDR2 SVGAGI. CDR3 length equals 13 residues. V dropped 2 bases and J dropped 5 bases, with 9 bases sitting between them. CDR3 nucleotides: TGTGCCAGCAGTTACCAGTACGAGGAGACCCAGTACTTC. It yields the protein CASSYQYEETQYF.

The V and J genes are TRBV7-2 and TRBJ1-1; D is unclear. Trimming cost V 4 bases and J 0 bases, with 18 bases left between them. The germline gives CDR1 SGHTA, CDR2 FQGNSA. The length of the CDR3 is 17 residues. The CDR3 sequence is CASSYTDFGLMNTEAFF. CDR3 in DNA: TGTGCCAGCAGCTACACAGATTTCGGGCTTATGAACACTGAAGCTTTCTTT.

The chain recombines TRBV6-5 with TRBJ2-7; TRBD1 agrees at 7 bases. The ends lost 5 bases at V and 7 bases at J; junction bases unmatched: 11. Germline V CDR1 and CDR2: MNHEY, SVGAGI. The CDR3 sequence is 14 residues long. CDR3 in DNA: TGTGCCAGCAGTGCAAGGGGACAGCGGTTGGAGCAGTACTTC. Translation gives CASSARGQRLEQYF.

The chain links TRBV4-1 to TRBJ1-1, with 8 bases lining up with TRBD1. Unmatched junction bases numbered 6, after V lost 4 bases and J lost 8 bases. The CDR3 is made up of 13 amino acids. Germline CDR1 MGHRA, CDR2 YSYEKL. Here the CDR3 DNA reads TGCGCCAGCAGCCCCAGGGGGCTTTCCGAAGCTTTCTTT. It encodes CASSPRGLSEAFF.

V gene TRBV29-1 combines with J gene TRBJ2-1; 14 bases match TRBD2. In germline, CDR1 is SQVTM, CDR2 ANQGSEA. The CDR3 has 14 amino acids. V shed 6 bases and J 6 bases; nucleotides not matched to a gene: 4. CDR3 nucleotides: TGCAGCGTCGGAGGGACTAGCGGGAGCAATGAGCAGTTCTTC. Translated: CSVGGTSGSNEQFF.

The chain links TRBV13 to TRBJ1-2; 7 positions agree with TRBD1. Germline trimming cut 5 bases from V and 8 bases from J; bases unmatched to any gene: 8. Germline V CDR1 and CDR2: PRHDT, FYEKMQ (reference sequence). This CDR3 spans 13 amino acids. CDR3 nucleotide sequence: TGTGCCAGCAGCCAACGACAGGGAGAGGGCTACACCTTC. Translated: CASSQRQGEGYTF.

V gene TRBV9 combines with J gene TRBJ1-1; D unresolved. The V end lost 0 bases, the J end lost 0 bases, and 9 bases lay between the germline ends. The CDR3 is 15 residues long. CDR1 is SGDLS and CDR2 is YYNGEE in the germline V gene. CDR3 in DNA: TGTGCCAGCAGCGTAGCCATTTCGATGAACACTGAAGCTTTCTTT. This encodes CASSVAISMNTEAFF.

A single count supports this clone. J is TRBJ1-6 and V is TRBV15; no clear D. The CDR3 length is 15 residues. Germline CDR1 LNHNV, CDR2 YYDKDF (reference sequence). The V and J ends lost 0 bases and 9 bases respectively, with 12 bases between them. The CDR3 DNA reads TGTGCCACCAGCAGAGATTCCATGGGAAGTTCACCCCTCCACTTT. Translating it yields CATSRDSMGSSPLHF. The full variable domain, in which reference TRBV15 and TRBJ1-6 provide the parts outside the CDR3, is DAMVIQNPRYQVTQFGKPVTLSCSQTLNHNVMYWYQQKSSQAPKLLFHYYDKDFNNEADTPDNFQSRRPNTSFCFLDIRSPGLGDTAMYLCATSRDSMGSSPLHFGNGTRLTVT.